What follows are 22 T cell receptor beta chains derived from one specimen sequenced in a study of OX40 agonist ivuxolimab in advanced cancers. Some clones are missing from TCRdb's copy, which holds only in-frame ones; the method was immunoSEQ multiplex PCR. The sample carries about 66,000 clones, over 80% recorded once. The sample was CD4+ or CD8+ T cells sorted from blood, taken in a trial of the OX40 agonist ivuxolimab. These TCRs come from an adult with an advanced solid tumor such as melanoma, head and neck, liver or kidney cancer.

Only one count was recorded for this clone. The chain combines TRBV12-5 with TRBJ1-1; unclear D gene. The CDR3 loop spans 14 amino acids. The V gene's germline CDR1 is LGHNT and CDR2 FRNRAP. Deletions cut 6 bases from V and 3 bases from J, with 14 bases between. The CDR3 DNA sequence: TGTGCTAGTGGGCGTAATATTCAGGACACTGAAGCTTTCTTT. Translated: CASGRNIQDTEAFF. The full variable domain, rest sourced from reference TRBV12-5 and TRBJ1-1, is DARVTQTPRHKVTEMGQEVTMRCQPILGHNTVFWYRQTMMQGLELLAYFRNRAPLDDSGMPKDRFSAEMPDATLATLKIQPSEPRDSAVYFCASGRNIQDTEAFFGQGTRLTVV.

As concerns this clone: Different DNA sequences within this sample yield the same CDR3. CDR3 in DNA: TGTGCCAGCAGCTTACAAGAGACCCAGTACTTC. Its translation: CASSLQETQYF. This sequence joins TRBV7-2 and TRBJ2-5; D is undetermined. Between the trimmed V and J ends, which lost 2 bases and 2 bases, there was a span of 0 bases. This CDR3 comprises 11 residues. Germline V gives CDR1 SGHTA, CDR2 FQGNSA.

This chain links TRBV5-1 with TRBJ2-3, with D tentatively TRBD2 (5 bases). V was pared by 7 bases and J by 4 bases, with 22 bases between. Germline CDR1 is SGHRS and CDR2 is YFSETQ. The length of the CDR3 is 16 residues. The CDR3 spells CASAEGSSPSADTQYF. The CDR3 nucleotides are TGCGCCAGCGCCGAGGGATCTAGTCCTTCGGCAGATACGCAGTATTTT.

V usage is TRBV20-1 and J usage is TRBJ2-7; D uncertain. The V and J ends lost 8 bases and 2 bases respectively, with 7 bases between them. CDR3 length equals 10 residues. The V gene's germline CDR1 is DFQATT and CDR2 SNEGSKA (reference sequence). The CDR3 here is CSPKAYEQYF. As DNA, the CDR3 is TGCAGTCCGAAAGCCTACGAGCAGTACTTC.

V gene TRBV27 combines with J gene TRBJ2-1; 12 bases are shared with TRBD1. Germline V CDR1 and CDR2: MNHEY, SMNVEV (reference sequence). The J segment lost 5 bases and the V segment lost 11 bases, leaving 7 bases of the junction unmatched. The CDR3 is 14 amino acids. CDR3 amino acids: CAAQRDRGHNEQFF. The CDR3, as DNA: TGTGCCGCCCAACGGGACAGGGGGCACAATGAGCAGTTCTTC.

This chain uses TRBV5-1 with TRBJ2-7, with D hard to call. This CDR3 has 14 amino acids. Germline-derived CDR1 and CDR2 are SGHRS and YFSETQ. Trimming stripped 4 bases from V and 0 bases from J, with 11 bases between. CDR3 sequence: CASSPQTSSYEQYF. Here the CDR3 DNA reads TGCGCCAGCAGCCCTCAGACGAGCTCCTACGAGCAGTACTTC. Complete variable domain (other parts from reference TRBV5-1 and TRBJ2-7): KAGVTQTPRYLIKTRGQQVTLSCSPISGHRSVSWYQQTPGQGLQFLFEYFSETQRNKGNFPGRFSGRQFSNSRSEMNVSTLELGDSALYLCASSPQTSSYEQYFGPGTRLTVT.

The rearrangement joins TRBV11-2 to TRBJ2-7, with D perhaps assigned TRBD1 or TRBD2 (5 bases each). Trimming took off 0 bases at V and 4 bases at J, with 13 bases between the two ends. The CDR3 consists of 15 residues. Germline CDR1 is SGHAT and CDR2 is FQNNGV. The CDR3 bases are TGTGCCAGCAGCTTAGAAGGCCAGGGACGATACGAGCAGTACTTC. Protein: CASSLEGQGRYEQYF.

The CDR3 region is CASSAGTVPAGELFF. The CDR3 DNA reads TGTGCCAGTAGTGCCGGGACAGTCCCCGCCGGGGAGCTGTTTTTT. V is TRBV19 and J is TRBJ2-2; TRBD1 matches 7 bases. Germline CDR1 LNHDA, CDR2 SQIVND (reference sequence). Trimming at V came to 5 bases and at J to 6 bases, leaving 9 bases not matched to a gene. The length of the CDR3 is 15 residues.

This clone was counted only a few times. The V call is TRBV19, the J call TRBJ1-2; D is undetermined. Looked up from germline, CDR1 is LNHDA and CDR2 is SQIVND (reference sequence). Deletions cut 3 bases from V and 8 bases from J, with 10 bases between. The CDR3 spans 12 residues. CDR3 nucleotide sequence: TGTGCCAGTAGTATGTGGTTTGGAGGCTACACCTTC. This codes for CASSMWFGGYTF.

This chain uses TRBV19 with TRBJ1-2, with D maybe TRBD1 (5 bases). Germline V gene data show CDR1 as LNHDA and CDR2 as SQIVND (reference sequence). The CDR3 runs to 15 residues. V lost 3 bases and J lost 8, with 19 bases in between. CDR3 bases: TGTGCCAGTAGTATGATGTCGGTACAGGTGGAGGGCTACACCTTC. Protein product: CASSMMSVQVEGYTF.

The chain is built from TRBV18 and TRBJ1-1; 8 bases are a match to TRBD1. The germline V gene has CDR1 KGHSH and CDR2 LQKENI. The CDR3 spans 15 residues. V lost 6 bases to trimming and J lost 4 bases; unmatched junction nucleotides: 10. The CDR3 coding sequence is TGTGCCAGCTCTTTACAGGGGGTCCCAGGCACTGAAGCTTTCTTT. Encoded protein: CASSLQGVPGTEAFF.

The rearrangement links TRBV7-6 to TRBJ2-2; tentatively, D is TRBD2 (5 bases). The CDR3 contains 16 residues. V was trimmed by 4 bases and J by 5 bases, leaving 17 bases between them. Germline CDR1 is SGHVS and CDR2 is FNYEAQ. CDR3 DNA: TGTGCCAGCAGCTCACCTTCGGGTCAGCGGACCGGGGAGCTGTTTTTT. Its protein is CASSSPSGQRTGELFF.

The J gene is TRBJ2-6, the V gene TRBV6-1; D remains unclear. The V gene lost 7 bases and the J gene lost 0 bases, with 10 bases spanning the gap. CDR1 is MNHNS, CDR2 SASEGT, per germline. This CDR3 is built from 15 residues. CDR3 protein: CASNRLASGANVLTF. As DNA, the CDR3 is TGTGCCAGCAACCGACTGGCCTCTGGGGCCAACGTCCTGACTTTC.

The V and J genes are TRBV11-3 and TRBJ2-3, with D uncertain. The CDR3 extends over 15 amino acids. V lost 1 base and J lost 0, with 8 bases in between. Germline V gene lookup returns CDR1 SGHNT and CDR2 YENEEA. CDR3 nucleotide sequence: TGTGCCAGCAGCTTAGTGGGTTCTAGCACAGATACGCAGTATTTT. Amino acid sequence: CASSLVGSSTDTQYF.

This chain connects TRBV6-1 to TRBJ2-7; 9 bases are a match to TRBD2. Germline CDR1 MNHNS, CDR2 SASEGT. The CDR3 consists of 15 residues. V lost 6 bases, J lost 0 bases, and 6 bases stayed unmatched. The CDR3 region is CASRSGTSSSYEQYF. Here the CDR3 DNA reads TGTGCCAGCAGGAGCGGGACTAGCAGCTCCTACGAGCAGTACTTC.

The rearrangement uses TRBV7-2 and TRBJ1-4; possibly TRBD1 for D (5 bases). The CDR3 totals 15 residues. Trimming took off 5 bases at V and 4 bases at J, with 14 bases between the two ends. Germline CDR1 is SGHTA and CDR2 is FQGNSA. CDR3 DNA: TGTGCCAGCAGCCCCCCCCGGGGGAATAATGAAAAACTGTTTTTT. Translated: CASSPPRGNNEKLFF.

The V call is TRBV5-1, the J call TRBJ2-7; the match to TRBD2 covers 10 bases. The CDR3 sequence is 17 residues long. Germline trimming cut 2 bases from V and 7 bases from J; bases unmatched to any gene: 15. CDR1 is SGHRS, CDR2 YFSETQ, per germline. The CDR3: CASSFFRTSGSPGEQYF. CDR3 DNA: TGCGCCAGCAGCTTCTTCCGGACTAGCGGTTCGCCGGGAGAGCAGTACTTC.

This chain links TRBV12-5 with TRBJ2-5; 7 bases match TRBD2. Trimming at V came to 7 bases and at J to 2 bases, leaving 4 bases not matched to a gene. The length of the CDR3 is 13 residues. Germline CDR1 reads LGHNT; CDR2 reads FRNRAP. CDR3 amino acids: CASVISGQETQYF. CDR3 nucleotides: TGTGCTAGTGTTATTAGCGGGCAAGAGACCCAGTACTTC.

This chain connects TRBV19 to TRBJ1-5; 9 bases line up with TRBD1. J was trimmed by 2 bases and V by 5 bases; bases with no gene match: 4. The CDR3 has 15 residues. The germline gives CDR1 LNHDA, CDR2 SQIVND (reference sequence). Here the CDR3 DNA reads TGTGCCAGTAGTGGTGGACAGGGGCGCAATCAGCCCCAGCATTTT. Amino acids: CASSGGQGRNQPQHF.

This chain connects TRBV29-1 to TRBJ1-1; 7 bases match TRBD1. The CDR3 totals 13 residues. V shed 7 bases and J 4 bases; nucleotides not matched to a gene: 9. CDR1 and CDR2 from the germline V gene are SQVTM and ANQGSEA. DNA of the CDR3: TGCAGCGCCATTGACAGGGCGGGCACTGAAGCTTTCTTT. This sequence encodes CSAIDRAGTEAFF.

Written as DNA, the CDR3 is TGTGCCAGCAGCCCCTCAACTGAAGCTTTCTTT. Residues: CASSPSTEAFF. This chain connects TRBV7-9 to TRBJ1-1; D uncertain. CDR3 size: 11 residues. V lost 5 bases and J lost 5, with 6 bases in between. Per germline, CDR1 SEHNR and CDR2 FQNEAQ (reference sequence).

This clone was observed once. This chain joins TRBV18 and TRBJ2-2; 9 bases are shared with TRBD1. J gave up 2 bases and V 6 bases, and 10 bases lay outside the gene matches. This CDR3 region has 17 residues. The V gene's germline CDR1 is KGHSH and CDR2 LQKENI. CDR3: CASSKTLGQGNTGELFF. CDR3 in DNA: TGTGCCAGCTCGAAGACGTTGGGACAGGGTAACACCGGGGAGCTGTTTTTT.